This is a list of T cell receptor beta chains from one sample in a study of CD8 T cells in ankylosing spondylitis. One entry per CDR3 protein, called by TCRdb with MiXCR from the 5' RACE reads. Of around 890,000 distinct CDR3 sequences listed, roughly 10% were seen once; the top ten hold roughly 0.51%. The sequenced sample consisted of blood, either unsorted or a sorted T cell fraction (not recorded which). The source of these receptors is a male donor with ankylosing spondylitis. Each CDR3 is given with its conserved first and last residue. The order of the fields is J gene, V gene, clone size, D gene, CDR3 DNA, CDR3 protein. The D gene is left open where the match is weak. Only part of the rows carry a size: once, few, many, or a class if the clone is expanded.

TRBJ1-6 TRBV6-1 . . TGTGCCAGCACCCCACTAAGCCTCTCGGGGAATTCACCCCTCCACTTT CASTPLSLSGNSPLHF
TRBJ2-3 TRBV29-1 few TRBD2 TGCAGCGTCGGGAGGGCTTCGGGAACAGATACGCAGTATTTT CSVGRASGTDTQYF
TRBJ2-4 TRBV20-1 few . TGCAGTGCTAGAGATCGGACCCGCGGCGAAAACATTCAGTACTTC CSARDRTRGENIQYF
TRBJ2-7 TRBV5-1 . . TGCGCCAGCCATATGGACCGATCCTACGAGCAGTACTTC CASHMDRSYEQYF
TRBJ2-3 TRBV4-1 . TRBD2 TGCGCCAGCAGCCAAGGTTGGGCTAGCGGGATGGGAGATACGCAGTATTTT CASSQGWASGMGDTQYF
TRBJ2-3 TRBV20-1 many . TGCAGTTCTCAGACCGGGGATACGCAGTATTTT CSSQTGDTQYF
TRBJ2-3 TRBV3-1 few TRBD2 TGTGCCAGCAGCCAAGTGCGGGAGGGCCGGGGCACAGATACGCAGTATTTT CASSQVREGRGTDTQYF
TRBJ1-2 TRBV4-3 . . TGCGCCAGCAGCCAGGCAGACAGAGACTACTATGGCTACACCTTC CASSQADRDYYGYTF
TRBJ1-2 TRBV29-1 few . TGCAGCGTTTCGGACCCTCTTTATGGCTACACCTTC CSVSDPLYGYTF
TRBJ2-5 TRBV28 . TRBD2 TGTGCCAGCAAACCAGGCGGGAGGGAGACCCAGTACTTC CASKPGGRETQYF
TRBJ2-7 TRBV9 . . TGTGCCAGCAGCGTTACAGGGCCCTCCTACGAGCAGTACTTC CASSVTGPSYEQYF
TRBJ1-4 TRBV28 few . TGTGCCAGCTACCCCGGGACGGAAATTGAAAAACTGTTTTTT CASYPGTEIEKLFF
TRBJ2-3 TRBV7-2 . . TGTGCCAGCAGCTTTAATGGCCCTCCAGATACGCAGTATTTT CASSFNGPPDTQYF
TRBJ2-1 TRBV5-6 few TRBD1 TGTGCCAGCAGCCTATACAGGGGAAATGAGCAGTTCTTC CASSLYRGNEQFF
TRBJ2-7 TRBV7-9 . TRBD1 TGTGCCAGCAACCCTCATAGGACAGGGAGTAGCGAGCAGTACTTC CASNPHRTGSSEQYF
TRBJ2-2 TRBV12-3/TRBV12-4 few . TGTGCCACCTCTGGACAGCTGAACACCGGGGAGCTGTTTTTT CATSGQLNTGELFF
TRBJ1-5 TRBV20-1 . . TGCAGTGCTAGAGGATTTCAGCCCCAGCATTTT CSARGFQPQHF
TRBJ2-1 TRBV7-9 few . TGTGCCAGCAGCTTAGCGCCTGCCCACAATGAGCAGTTCTTC CASSLAPAHNEQFF
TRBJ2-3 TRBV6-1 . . TGTGCCAGCGCGATTCAACGGGGCACGCAGTATTTT CASAIQRGTQYF
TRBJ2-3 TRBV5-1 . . TGCGCCAGCAGCTTGAAACAAGGAGGGTCAGATACGCAGTATTTT CASSLKQGGSDTQYF
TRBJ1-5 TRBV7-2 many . TGTGCCAGCAGCTTAAACAGAGATCAGCCCCAGCATTTT CASSLNRDQPQHF
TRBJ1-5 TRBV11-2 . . TGTGCCAGCAGCTCGAGCGAAAATCAGCCCCAGCATTTT CASSSSENQPQHF
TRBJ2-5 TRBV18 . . TGTGCCAGCTCACCTGTTAATGGGGTCCCAGAGACCCAGTACTTC CASSPVNGVPETQYF
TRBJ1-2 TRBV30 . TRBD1 TGTGCCTGGAGTGGGAGCCGGGACAGCGTCTATGGCTACACCTTC CAWSGSRDSVYGYTF
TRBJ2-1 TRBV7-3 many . TGTGCCAGCAGCACCCGACGGGGTGAGCAGTTCTTC CASSTRRGEQFF
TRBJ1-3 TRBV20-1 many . TGCAGTGCTAGTAGCAGGGCGGACACCATATATTTT CSASSRADTIYF
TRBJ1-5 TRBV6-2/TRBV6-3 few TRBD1 TGTGCCAGCAGTCGGCCCGGGACAGCTAATGAGCCCCAGCATTTT CASSRPGTANEPQHF
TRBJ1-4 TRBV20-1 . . TGCAGTGCTGTCCCGCAGGGAACGGGTGAAAAACTGTTTTTT CSAVPQGTGEKLFF
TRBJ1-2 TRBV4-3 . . TGCGCCAGCAGCCAAGATCCAGAATTCTATGGCTACACCTTC CASSQDPEFYGYTF
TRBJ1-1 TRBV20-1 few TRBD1 TGCAGTGCTAGAGCCGTTACAGGGGCAGCTTTCTTT CSARAVTGAAFF
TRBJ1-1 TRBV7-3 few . TGTGCCAGCAGCTTCGGGGGTGACGCTGAAGCTTTCTTT CASSFGGDAEAFF
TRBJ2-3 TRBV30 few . TGTGCCTGGAAAATCCAGAGCACAGATACGCAGTATTTT CAWKIQSTDTQYF
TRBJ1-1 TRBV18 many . TGTGCCAGCTCAGAACAGTCCTCTGAAGCTTTCTTT CASSEQSSEAFF
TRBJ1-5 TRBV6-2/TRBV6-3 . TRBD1 TGTGCCAGCAGTTACCCCGGGACAGATAGCAATCAGCCCCAGCATTTT CASSYPGTDSNQPQHF
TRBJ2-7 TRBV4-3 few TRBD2 TGCGCCAGCAGCCATGGGAGGGGTTACGAGCAGTACTTC CASSHGRGYEQYF
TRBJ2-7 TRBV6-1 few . TGTGCCACCGATAGACAGGTCTCCTACGAGCAGTACTTC CATDRQVSYEQYF
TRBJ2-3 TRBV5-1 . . TGCGCCAGCAGCAGAAACAGGGCAGATACGCAGTATTTT CASSRNRADTQYF
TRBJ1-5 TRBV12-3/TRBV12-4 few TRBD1 TGTGCCAGCAGTCTCGTGCGGACAGGGGGCAATCAGCCCCAGCATTTT CASSLVRTGGNQPQHF
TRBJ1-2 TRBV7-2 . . TGTGCCAGCAGCCCCAGTGACCTTAGGGGTGGCTACACCTTC CASSPSDLRGGYTF
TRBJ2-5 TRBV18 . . TGTGCCAGCTCACCCCAAATCCGATCGTCCCCAGAGACCCAGTACTTC CASSPQIRSSPETQYF
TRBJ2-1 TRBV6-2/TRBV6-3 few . TGTGCCAGCAGTTACGCGGGGAGATTATTCTTC CASSYAGRLFF
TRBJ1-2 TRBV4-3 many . TGCGCCAGCAGCCAAGATATAAGGGATGGTGGCTACACCTTC CASSQDIRDGGYTF
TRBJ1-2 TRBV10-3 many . TGTGCCATCAGTGAGACCGGACCGCAATCTAACTATGGCTACACCTTC CAISETGPQSNYGYTF
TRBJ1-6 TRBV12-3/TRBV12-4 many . TGTGCCAGCAGCCCGACAGGCAATTCACCCCTCCACTTT CASSPTGNSPLHF
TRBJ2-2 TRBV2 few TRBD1 TGTGCCAGCAACAGGGGATCAACCGGGGAGCTGTTTTTT CASNRGSTGELFF
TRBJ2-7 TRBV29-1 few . TGCAGCGTTGAAGAAACCGTCTCCTACGAGCAGTACTTC CSVEETVSYEQYF
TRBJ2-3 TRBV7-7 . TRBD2 TGTGCTAGCAGCTTAGGAGCTAGCGGGTACACAGATACGCAGTATTTT CASSLGASGYTDTQYF
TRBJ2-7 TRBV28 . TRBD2 TGTGCCAGCAGCCCCGGGGGGGGGAGAAGTTCCTACGAGCAGTACTTC CASSPGGGRSSYEQYF
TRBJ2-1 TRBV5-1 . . TGCGCCAGCAGCTTGATAGAGGCGGGTTACAATGAGCAGTTCTTC CASSLIEAGYNEQFF
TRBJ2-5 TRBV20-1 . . TGCAGTGCTAGGCTCGGGGGGACCCAGTACTTC CSARLGGTQYF
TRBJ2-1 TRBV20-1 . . TGCAGTGCTAGACACCAAACTAATGAGCAGTTCTTC CSARHQTNEQFF
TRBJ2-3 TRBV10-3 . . TGTGCCATCAAGCAAGCAGATACGCAGTATTTT CAIKQADTQYF
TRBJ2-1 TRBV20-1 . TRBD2 TGCAGTGGCCAGGCCGGGACTAGCGACTACAATGAGCAGTTCTTC CSGQAGTSDYNEQFF
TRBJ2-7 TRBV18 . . TGTGCCAGCCTGGGGCAGGAGAGTCGGGAGCAGTACTTC CASLGQESREQYF